Following are 13 T cell receptor beta chains from one sample sequenced in a study of pediatric ulcerative colitis. TCRdb's table, derived via immunoSEQ multiplex PCR, lists solely in-frame clones and lacks some. The data hold 30,000 to 35,000 clones, with 80% to 90% observed a single time. One to two pinch biopsies were taken from the rectum during colonoscopy. What was sequenced was gut tissue. Receptor source: a boy aged 5-17 years with mild ulcerative colitis.

The rearrangement uses TRBV6-6 and TRBJ1-4; D is perhaps TRBD1 (5 bases). The ends were cut back, 6 bases at V and 3 bases at J, with 5 bases in the middle. Germline V lookup: CDR1 MNHNY, CDR2 SVGAGI (reference sequence). This CDR3 comprises 12 residues. The CDR3 reads CASRGANEKLFF. As DNA, the CDR3 is TGTGCCAGCAGAGGGGCTAATGAAAAACTGTTTTTT.

The chain has TRBV27 and TRBJ2-7; 10 bases match TRBD2. J lost 7 bases, V lost 4 bases, and 7 bases had no gene match. Germline V gene data show CDR1 as MNHEY and CDR2 as SMNVEV (reference sequence). CDR3 length: 14 amino acids. CDR3 residues: CASSSGLAIGEQYF. As DNA, the CDR3 is TGTGCCAGCAGTTCGGGACTAGCGATAGGGGAGCAGTACTTC.

CDR3 amino acids: CARGMTANTEAFF. The CDR3 coding sequence is TGTGCCAGGGGTATGACAGCGAACACTGAAGCTTTCTTT. This chain links TRBV2 with TRBJ1-1; TRBD1 might be the D (5 bases). V shed 9 bases and J shed 1 base, with 12 bases lying between them. The CDR3 totals 13 residues. CDR1 and CDR2 (germline): SNHLY, FYNNEI. Together with reference TRBV2 and TRBJ1-1, the CDR3 gives the full variable domain: EPEVTQTPSHQVTQMGQEVILRCVPISNHLYFYWYRQILGQKVEFLVSFYNNEISEKSEIFDDQFSVERPDGSNFTLKIRSTKLEDSAMYFCARGMTANTEAFFGQGTRLTVV.

The V gene is TRBV6-5, the J gene TRBJ1-1; D not resolved. The CDR3 spans 16 residues. The germline V and J ends were trimmed by 4 bases and 4 bases, with 19 bases remaining between them. The V gene's germline CDR1 is MNHEY and CDR2 SVGAGI. As DNA, the CDR3 is TGTGCCAGCAGTTCCATCCCCGACCCGAGTGGCACTGAAGCTTTCTTT. It encodes CASSSIPDPSGTEAFF.

This chain joins TRBV13 and TRBJ2-3; 9 bases are shared with TRBD1. The germline V gene has CDR1 PRHDT and CDR2 FYEKMQ (reference sequence). This CDR3 has 14 amino acids. The J segment lost 7 bases and the V segment lost 5 bases, leaving 7 bases of the junction unmatched. In DNA, the CDR3 is TGTGCCAGCAGCCGGGGACAGGGAAGGAATACGCAGTATTTT. Amino acid sequence: CASSRGQGRNTQYF.

The chain has TRBV6-1 and TRBJ2-2; D is perhaps TRBD2 (5 bases). With 8 bases removed from V and 4 bases from J, the gap between germline ends came to 14 bases. Germline lookup yields CDR1 MNHNS and CDR2 SASEGT. The CDR3 totals 14 residues. The chain's CDR3 is CASSRTGSTGELFF. The CDR3 DNA is TGTGCCAGCTCCCGGACTGGTAGCACCGGGGAGCTGTTTTTT.

This clone has more than one count but fewer than ten. The chain combines TRBV5-1 with TRBJ1-5; TRBD1 agrees at 7 bases. Trimming at V came to 0 bases and at J to 2 bases, leaving 2 bases not matched to a gene. The germline gives CDR1 SGHRS, CDR2 YFSETQ. The CDR3 is made up of 15 amino acids. In DNA form, the CDR3 reads TGCGCCAGCAGCTTGGACGGACAGGGCAATCAGCCCCAGCATTTT. The encoded protein is CASSLDGQGNQPQHF. Looking up the rest from reference TRBV5-1 and TRBJ1-5 gives the full variable domain: KAGVTQTPRYLIKTRGQQVTLSCSPISGHRSVSWYQQTPGQGLQFLFEYFSETQRNKGNFPGRFSGRQFSNSRSEMNVSTLELGDSALYLCASSLDGQGNQPQHFGDGTRLSIL.

This chain uses TRBV30 with TRBJ1-2, with D unresolved. Looked up from germline, CDR1 is GTSNPN and CDR2 is SVGIG (reference sequence). The V end was cut by 0 bases, the J end by 3 bases, with 14 bases between. The CDR3 has 15 amino acids. This CDR3 reads CAWSVHGPGYYGYTF. The DNA of the CDR3 is TGTGCCTGGAGTGTACACGGGCCGGGGTACTATGGCTACACCTTC. Full variable domain (rest looked up from reference TRBV30 and TRBJ1-2): SQTIHQWPATLVQPVGSPLSLECTVEGTSNPNLYWYRQAAGRGLQLLFYSVGIGQISSEVPQNLSASRPQDRQFILSSKKLLLSDSGFYLCAWSVHGPGYYGYTFGSGTRLTVV.

The gene calls are TRBV5-1 and TRBJ1-1, with a tentative D call TRBD1 (6 bases). Trimming pared 4 bases from V and 6 bases from J, leaving 16 bases between. The CDR3 consists of 14 residues. CDR1 and CDR2 (germline): SGHRS, YFSETQ. CDR3 nucleotide sequence: TGCGCCAGCAGCCCCATGGGGGGCAGGCCTGAAGCTTTCTTT. It translates to CASSPMGGRPEAFF.

This clone was picked up a small number of times. The V call is TRBV19, the J call TRBJ1-6; TRBD1 matches at 7 bases. CDR1 and CDR2 from the germline V gene are LNHDA and SQIVND (reference sequence). V trimming: 5 bases; J trimming: 0 bases; junction bases outside the gene matches: 4. The CDR3 spans 16 residues. CDR3 nucleotides: TGTGCCAGTAGTCTCGGGACAGTCTCCTATAATTCACCCCTCCACTTT. As protein: CASSLGTVSYNSPLHF.

The rearrangement uses TRBV7-9 and TRBJ2-1; tentatively, D is TRBD2 (6 bases). Trimming removed 5 bases from V and 6 bases from J, with 11 bases in between. This CDR3 region has 13 residues. From germline, CDR1 is SEHNR and CDR2 FQNEAQ (reference sequence). CDR3 DNA: TGTGCCAGCAGCCCCTGGGGGGTCAATGAGCAGTTCTTC. Translating gives CASSPWGVNEQFF.

The genes are TRBV9 and TRBJ1-1; D might be TRBD1 (6 bases). There are 14 residues in the CDR3. Trimming stripped 7 bases from V and 6 bases from J, with 19 bases between. Germline V gives CDR1 SGDLS, CDR2 YYNGEE. The CDR3 coding sequence is TGTGCCAGCTCACCCGGGACACCTAACGCTGAAGCTTTCTTT. Protein product: CASSPGTPNAEAFF.

This clone was counted a single time. J is TRBJ2-3 and V is TRBV6-1; no clear D gene. Germline CDR1 and CDR2: MNHNS and SASEGT. The CDR3 is 14 amino acids. Trimming removed 10 bases at V and 0 bases at J, with 14 bases between. The DNA of the CDR3 is TGTGCCACAGACCGGTGGGCTAGCACAGATACGCAGTATTTT. This sequence encodes CATDRWASTDTQYF.